This entry concerns a single T cell receptor (beta chain). The data originate from a study of blood T cell repertoires in COVID-19. Clones were sequenced by immunoSEQ multiplex PCR, and TCRdb holds only the in-frame ones, with some missing. The repertoire holds 120,000 or so clones, about four fifths seen once, with roughly 4.3% in the top ten. Sequencing input: peripheral blood. The TCR originated in a woman in her 70s with acute or convalescent COVID-19.

In nucleotides, the CDR3 is TGTGCCAGCGGCCGGGACAGACAGTTCTTC. Encoded protein: CASGRDRQFF. This chain uses TRBV25-1 with TRBJ2-1; 7 bases fit TRBD1. The V segment lost 8 bases and the J segment 13 bases; nucleotides outside the gene matches: 5. This CDR3 has 10 residues. Germline CDR1 is MGHDK and CDR2 is SYGVNS.